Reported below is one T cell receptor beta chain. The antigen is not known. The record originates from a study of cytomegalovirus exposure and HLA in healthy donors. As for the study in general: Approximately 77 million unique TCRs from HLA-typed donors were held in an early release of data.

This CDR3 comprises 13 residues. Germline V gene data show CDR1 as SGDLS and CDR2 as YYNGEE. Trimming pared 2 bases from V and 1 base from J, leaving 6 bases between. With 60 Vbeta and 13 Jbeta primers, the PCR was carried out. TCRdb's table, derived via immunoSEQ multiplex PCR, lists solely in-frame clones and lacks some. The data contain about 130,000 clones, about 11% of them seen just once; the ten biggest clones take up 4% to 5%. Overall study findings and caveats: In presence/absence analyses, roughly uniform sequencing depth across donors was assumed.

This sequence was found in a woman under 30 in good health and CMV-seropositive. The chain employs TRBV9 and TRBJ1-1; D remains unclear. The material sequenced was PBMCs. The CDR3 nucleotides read TGTGCCAGCAGCGTTCAACAGAACACTGAAGCTTTCTTT. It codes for CASSVQQNTEAFF.